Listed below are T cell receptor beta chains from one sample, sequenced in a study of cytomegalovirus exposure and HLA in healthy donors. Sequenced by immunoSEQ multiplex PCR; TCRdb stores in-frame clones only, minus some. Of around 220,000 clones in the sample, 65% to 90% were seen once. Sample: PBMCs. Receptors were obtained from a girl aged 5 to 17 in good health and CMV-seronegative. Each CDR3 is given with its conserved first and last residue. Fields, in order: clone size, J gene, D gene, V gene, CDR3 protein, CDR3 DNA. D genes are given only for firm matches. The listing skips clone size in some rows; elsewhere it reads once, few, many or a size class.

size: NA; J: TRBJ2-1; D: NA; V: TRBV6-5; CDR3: CASSYSGGLGYNEQFF; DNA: TGTGCCAGCAGTTACTCGGGCGGGCTTGGGTACAATGAGCAGTTCTTC
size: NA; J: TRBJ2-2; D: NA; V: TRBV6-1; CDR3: CASSGIGELFF; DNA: TGTGCCAGCAGCGGTATAGGGGAGCTGTTTTTT
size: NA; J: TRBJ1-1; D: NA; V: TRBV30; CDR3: CAWSVRGRAFF; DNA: TGTGCCTGGAGTGTACGGGGAAGGGCTTTCTTT
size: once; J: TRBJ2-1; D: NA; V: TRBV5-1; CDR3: CASSGGTGPGGEQFF; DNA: TGCGCCAGCAGCGGCGGGACGGGCCCCGGGGGTGAGCAGTTCTTC
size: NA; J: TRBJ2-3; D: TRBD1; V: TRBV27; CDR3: CASTPGTARTDTQYF; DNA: TGTGCCAGCACTCCGGGGACAGCACGCACAGATACGCAGTATTTT
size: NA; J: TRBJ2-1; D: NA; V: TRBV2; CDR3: CASSERASAEQFF; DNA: TGTGCCAGCAGTGAACGGGCTAGCGCTGAGCAGTTCTTC
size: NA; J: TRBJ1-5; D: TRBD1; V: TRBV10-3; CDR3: CAISEWDRGTNQPQHF; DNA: TGTGCCATCAGTGAGTGGGACAGGGGGACCAATCAGCCCCAGCATTTT
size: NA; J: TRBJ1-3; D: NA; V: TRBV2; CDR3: CASSEGTGSGNTIYF; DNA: TGTGCCAGCAGTGAAGGTACAGGCTCTGGAAACACCATATATTTT
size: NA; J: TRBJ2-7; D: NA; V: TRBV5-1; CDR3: CASSLGRGGSYEQYF; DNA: TGCGCCAGCAGCTTAGGGCGGGGAGGCTCCTACGAGCAGTACTTC
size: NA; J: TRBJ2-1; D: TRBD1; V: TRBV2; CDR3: CASRKGQGVIEQFF; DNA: TGTGCCAGCAGGAAAGGACAGGGGGTGATTGAGCAGTTCTTC
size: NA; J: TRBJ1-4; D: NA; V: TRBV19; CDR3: CASSHNQGANEKLFF; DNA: TGTGCCAGTAGTCACAATCAGGGTGCTAATGAAAAACTGTTTTTT
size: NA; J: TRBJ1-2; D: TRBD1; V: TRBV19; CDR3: CASSINGQGMNGYTF; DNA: TGTGCCAGTAGTATAAACGGACAGGGGATGAATGGCTACACCTTC
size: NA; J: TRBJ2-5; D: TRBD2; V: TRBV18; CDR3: CASSPLAGSQEETQYF; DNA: TGTGCCAGCTCACCCTTAGCGGGAAGTCAAGAAGAGACCCAGTACTTC
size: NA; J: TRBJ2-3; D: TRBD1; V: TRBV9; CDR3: CASSVVGTGGTDTQYF; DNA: TGTGCCAGCAGCGTAGTCGGGACAGGGGGCACAGATACGCAGTATTTT
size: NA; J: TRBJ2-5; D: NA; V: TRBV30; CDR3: CAWSVNGFPGETQYF; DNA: TGTGCCTGGAGTGTAAACGGGTTCCCGGGGGAGACCCAGTACTTC
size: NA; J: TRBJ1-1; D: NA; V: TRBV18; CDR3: CASSPYGGLTEAFF; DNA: TGTGCCAGCTCACCCTACGGGGGTTTAACTGAAGCTTTCTTT
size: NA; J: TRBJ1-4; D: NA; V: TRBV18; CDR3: CASSPGGAEEKLFF; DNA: TGTGCCAGCTCACCGGGGGGGGCGGAAGAAAAACTGTTTTTT
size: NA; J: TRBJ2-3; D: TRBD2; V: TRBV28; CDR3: CASSLERGRTDTQYF; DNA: TGTGCCAGCAGCCTAGAGCGGGGGCGCACAGATACGCAGTATTTT
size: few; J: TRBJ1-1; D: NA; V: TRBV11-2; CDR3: CASSATSTGNTEAFF; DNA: TGTGCCAGCAGCGCAACGTCCACAGGGAACACTGAAGCTTTCTTT
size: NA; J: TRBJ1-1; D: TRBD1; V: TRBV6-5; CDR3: CASSSDRVTNTEAFF; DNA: TGTGCCAGCAGTTCAGACAGGGTGACGAACACTGAAGCTTTCTTT
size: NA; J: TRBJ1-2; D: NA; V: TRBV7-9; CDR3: CASRTGPYGYTF; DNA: TGTGCCAGCAGGACAGGACCCTATGGCTACACCTTC
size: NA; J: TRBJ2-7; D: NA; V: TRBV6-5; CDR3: CASSYRGSEQYF; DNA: TGTGCCAGCAGTTACAGAGGCAGCGAGCAGTACTTC
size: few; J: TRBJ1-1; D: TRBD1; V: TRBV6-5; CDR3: CASSYRQGLLAFF; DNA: TGTGCCAGCAGTTACAGACAGGGTCTTTTGGCTTTCTTT
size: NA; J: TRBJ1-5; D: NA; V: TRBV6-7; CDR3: CASSYSNFVRGINQPQHF; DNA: TGTGCCAGCAGTTACTCGAACTTTGTCAGAGGGATCAATCAGCCCCAGCATTTT
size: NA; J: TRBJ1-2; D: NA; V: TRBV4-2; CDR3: CASSQDGGTGYTF; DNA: TGTGCCAGCAGCCAAGATGGAGGGACTGGCTACACCTTC
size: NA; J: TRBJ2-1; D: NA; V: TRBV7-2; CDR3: CASSLTNIYEQFF; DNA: TGTGCCAGCAGCTTAACCAACATATACGAGCAGTTCTTC
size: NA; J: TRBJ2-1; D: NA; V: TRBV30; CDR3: CAWKPTPSDYNEQFF; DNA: TGTGCCTGGAAACCGACTCCTTCGGACTACAATGAGCAGTTCTTC
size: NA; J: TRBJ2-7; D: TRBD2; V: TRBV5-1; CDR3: CASTSVAGVYEQYF; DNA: TGCGCCAGCACCTCCGTAGCGGGAGTCTACGAGCAGTACTTC
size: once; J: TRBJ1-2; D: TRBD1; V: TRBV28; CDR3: CASSPGTVPYGYTF; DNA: TGTGCCAGCAGTCCGGGGACAGTACCCTATGGCTACACCTTC
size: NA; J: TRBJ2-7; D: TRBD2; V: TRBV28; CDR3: CASGIILAGGPERYYEQYF; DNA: TGTGCCAGCGGAATTATACTAGCGGGAGGGCCTGAACGGTACTACGAGCAGTACTTC
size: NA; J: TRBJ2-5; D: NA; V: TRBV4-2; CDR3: CASSQEAFGDSQETQYF; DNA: TGTGCCAGCAGCCAAGAAGCATTCGGAGACTCCCAAGAGACCCAGTACTTC
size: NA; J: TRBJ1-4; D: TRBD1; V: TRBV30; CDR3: CAFNRGLNEKLFF; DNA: TGTGCCTTCAACAGGGGTCTTAATGAAAAACTGTTTTTT
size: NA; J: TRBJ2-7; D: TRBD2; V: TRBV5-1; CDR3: CASSLFITGGMDEQYF; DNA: TGCGCCAGCAGCTTGTTTATTACGGGAGGAATGGACGAGCAGTACTTC
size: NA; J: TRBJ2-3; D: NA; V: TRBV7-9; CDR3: CASSDGGGTDTQYF; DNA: TGTGCCAGCAGCGACGGGGGAGGCACAGATACGCAGTATTTT
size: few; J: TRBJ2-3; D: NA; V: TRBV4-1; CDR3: CASSQGRGGGTDTQYF; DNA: TGCGCCAGCAGCCAAGGTAGGGGAGGTGGCACAGATACGCAGTATTTT
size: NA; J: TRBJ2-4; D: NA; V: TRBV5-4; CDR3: CASSALLAKNIQYF; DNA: TGTGCCAGCAGCGCGTTACTAGCCAAAAACATTCAGTACTTC
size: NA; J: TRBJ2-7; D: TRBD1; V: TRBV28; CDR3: CASSRSGTGTYEQYF; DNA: TGTGCCAGCAGTCGTTCTGGGACAGGGACCTACGAGCAGTACTTC
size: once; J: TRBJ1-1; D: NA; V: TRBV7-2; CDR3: CASSFVRQATEFGSEAFF; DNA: TGTGCCAGCAGCTTTGTGAGACAGGCTACGGAGTTTGGGTCTGAAGCTTTCTTT
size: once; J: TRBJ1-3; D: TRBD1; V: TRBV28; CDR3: CASSLLGQAPWLYF; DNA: TGTGCCAGCAGTTTATTGGGACAGGCTCCCTGGCTATATTTT
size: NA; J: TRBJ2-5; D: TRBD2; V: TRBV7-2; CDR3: CASSSSGGGWETQYF; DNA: TGTGCCAGCAGCTCTAGCGGGGGGGGATGGGAGACCCAGTACTTC
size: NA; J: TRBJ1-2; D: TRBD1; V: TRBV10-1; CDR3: CASKIPGQLSLARYTF; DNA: TGCGCCAGCAAAATCCCGGGACAGCTTAGCCTAGCGCGCTACACCTTC
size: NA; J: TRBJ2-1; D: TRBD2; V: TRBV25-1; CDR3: CASSEFVWGGSIDEQFF; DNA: TGTGCCAGCAGTGAATTTGTCTGGGGGGGGAGCATTGATGAGCAGTTCTTC
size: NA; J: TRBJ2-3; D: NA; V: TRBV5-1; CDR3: CASSLASGEDTQYF; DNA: TGCGCCAGCAGCTTGGCTTCGGGGGAAGATACGCAGTATTTT
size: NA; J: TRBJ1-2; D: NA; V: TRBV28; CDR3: CASSTREFGTPYGYTF; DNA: TGTGCCAGCAGTACTCGAGAATTCGGGACACCCTATGGCTACACCTTC
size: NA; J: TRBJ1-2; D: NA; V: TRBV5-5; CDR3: CASSLAGQPFYGYTF; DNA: TGTGCCAGCAGCTTGGCCGGACAGCCTTTCTATGGCTACACCTTC
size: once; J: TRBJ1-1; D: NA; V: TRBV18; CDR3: CASSGGTISEAFF; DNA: TGTGCCAGCTCAGGTGGGACAATATCTGAAGCTTTCTTT
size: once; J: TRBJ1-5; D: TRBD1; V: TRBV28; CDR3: CASRSDRVVNQPQHF; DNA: TGTGCCAGCAGGTCCGACAGGGTCGTAAATCAGCCCCAGCATTTT
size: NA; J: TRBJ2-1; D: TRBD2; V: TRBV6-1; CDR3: CASIHSGGILNEQFF; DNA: TGTGCCAGCATTCACTCGGGGGGGATCCTCAATGAGCAGTTCTTC
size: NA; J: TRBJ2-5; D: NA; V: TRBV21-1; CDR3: CASSKEGRGRETQYF; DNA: TGTGCCAGCAGCAAAGAGGGCAGGGGGCGAGAGACCCAGTACTTC
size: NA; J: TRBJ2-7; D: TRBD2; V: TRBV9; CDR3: CASSVDGRSYEQYF; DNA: TGTGCCAGCAGCGTTGACGGGAGGTCCTACGAGCAGTACTTC
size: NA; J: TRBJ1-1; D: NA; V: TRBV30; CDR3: CAWTRGLVTAFF; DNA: TGTGCCTGGACCCGGGGTTTAGTAACAGCTTTCTTT
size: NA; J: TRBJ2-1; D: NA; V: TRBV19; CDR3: CASSSVGTTYNEQFF; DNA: TGTGCCAGTAGCTCCGTAGGGACAACCTACAATGAGCAGTTCTTC
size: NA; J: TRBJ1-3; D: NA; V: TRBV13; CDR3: CASSSSSSGNTIYF; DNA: TGTGCCAGCAGCTCGTCCTCCTCTGGAAACACCATATATTTT
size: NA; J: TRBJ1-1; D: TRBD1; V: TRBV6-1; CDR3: CASSAQGGTEAFF; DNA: TGTGCCAGCAGTGCTCAGGGGGGTACTGAAGCTTTCTTT
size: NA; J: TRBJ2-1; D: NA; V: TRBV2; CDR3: CASIGELSEQFF; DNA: TGTGCCAGCATCGGGGAGTTAAGCGAGCAGTTCTTC
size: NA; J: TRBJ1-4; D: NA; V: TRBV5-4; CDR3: CASSRSGGSNEKLFF; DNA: TGTGCCAGCAGCCGGTCCGGGGGGTCTAATGAAAAACTGTTTTTT
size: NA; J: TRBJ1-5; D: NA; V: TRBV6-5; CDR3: CASSYPRYSNQPQHF; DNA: TGTGCCAGCAGTTATCCCCGTTATAGCAATCAGCCCCAGCATTTT
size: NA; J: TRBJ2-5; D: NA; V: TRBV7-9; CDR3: CASSLAFGEGEETQYF; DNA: TGTGCCAGCAGCTTAGCTTTTGGGGAAGGGGAAGAGACCCAGTACTTC